This T cell receptor (beta chain) emerged from a study of OX40 agonist ivuxolimab in advanced cancers. Points from the study as a whole: Among patients with partial responses at 0.1-3.0 mg/kg, clonal expansion was among the lowest.

This clone was seen only once. Its antigen remains unidentified. Germline values: CDR1 SGHNT, CDR2 YYREEE (reference sequence). This CDR3 spans 16 amino acids. Trimming took 0 bases from V and 2 from J; bases not matched to a gene: 7. Baseline, cycle 4 day 1, and cycle 7 day 1 were the blood sampling points. Produced via immunoSEQ multiplex PCR; TCRdb's table is partial and in-frame only. This table holds approximately 70,000 clones, 80% to 90% found once. The source was CD4+ or CD8+ T cells sorted from blood, collected in a trial of the OX40 agonist ivuxolimab. The chain uses TRBV5-4 and TRBJ2-5, with 7 bases lining up with TRBD2. The TCR sequence derives from an adult with an advanced solid tumor such as melanoma, head and neck, liver or kidney cancer. CDR3 sequence reads: CASSLVPIGGQETQYF. CDR3 DNA sequence: TGTGCCAGCAGCTTGGTTCCAATCGGGGGGCAAGAGACCCAGTACTTC.